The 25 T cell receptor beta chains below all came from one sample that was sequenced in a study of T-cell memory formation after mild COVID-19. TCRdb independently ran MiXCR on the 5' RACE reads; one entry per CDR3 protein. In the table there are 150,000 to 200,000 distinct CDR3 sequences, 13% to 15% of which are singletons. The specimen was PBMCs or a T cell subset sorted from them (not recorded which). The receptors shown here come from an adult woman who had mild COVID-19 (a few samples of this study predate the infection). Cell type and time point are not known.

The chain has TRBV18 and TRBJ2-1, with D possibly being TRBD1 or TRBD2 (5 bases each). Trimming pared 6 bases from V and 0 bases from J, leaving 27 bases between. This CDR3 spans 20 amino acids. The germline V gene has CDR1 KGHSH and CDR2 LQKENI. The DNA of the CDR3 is TGTGCCAGCTCGCCAACCAGTGGGACCGCACTTGATACCTCCTACAATGAGCAGTTCTTC. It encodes CASSPTSGTALDTSYNEQFF.

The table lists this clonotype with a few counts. The DNA of the CDR3 is TGCGCCAGCAGCCAAGTCACGGGGGGGGCAGATACGCAGTATTTT. It is translated as CASSQVTGGADTQYF. The chain has TRBV4-3 and TRBJ2-3; 8 bases align to TRBD2. This CDR3 contains 15 residues. The trim removed 1 base at V and 4 bases at J, leaving 4 bases unmatched. Germline V gene data show CDR1 as LGHNA and CDR2 as YSLEER.

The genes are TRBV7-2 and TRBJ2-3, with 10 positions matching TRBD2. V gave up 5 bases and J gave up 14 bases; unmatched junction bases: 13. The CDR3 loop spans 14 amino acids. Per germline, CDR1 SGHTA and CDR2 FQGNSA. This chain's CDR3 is CASSAVGIAGGRYF. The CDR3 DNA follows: TGTGCCAGCAGCGCCGTAGGGATAGCGGGGGGTCGGTATTTT.

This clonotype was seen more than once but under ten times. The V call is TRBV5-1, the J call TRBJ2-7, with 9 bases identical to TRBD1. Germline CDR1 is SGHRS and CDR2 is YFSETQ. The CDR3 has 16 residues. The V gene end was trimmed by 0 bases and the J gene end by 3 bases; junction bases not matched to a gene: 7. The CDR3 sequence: CASSLDRPGQGYEQYF. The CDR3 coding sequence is TGCGCCAGCAGCTTGGACCGACCGGGACAGGGCTACGAGCAGTACTTC.

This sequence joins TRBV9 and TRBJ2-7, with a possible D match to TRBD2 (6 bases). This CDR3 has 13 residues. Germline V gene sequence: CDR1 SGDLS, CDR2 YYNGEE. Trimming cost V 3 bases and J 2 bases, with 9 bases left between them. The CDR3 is CASSGGATYEQYF. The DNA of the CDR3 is TGTGCCAGCAGCGGCGGGGCAACCTACGAGCAGTACTTC.

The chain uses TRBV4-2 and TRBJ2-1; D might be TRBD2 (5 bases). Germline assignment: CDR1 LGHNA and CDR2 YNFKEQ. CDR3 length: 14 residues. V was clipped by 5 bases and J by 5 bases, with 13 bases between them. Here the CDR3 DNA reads TGTGCCAGCAGCACCCCCGGGAAAGACAATGAGCAGTTCTTC. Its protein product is CASSTPGKDNEQFF.

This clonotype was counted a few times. CDR3 in amino acids: CASSHRTGGGGYTF. The CDR3 nucleotides are TGTGCCAGCAGCCACCGGACAGGGGGAGGTGGCTACACCTTC. The V and J genes are TRBV21-1 and TRBJ1-2; the D call of TRBD1 is as the table states it, not checked on the DNA. TRBV21-1 is assigned pseudogene status. This CDR3 spans 14 amino acids.

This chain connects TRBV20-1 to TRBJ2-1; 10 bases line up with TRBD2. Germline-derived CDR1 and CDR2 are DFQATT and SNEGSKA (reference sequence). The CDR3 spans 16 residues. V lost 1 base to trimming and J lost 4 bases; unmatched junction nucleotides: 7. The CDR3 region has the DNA TGCAGTGCTAGAGTTCTAGCGGGAGAACTATACAATGAGCAGTTCTTC. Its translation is CSARVLAGELYNEQFF.

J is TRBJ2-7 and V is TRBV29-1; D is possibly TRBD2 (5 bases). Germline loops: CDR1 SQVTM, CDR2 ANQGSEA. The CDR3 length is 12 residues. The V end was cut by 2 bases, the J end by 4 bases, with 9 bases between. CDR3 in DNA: TGCAGCGTTGAACTAGCCCCGTACGAGCAGTACTTC. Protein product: CSVELAPYEQYF.

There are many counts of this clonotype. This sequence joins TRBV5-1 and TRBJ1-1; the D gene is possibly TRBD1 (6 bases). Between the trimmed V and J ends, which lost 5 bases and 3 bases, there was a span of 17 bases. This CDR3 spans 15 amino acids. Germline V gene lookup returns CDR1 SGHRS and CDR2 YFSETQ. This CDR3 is CASRRMGGADTEAFF. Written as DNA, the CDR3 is TGCGCCAGCAGACGAATGGGGGGCGCGGACACTGAAGCTTTCTTT.

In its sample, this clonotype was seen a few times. Here the CDR3 DNA reads TGTGCCAGCAGCCAGCCGGGTTGGGGCTACACCTTC. It yields the protein CASSQPGWGYTF. The chain uses TRBV3-1 and TRBJ1-2; D not resolved. The CDR3 consists of 12 residues. Between the trimmed V and J ends, which lost 3 bases and 8 bases, there was a span of 10 bases. In germline, CDR1 is LGHDT, CDR2 YNNKEL (reference sequence).

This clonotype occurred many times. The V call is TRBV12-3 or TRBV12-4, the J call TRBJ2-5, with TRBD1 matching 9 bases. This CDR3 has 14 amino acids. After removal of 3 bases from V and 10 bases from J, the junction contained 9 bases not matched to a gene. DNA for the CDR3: TGTGCCAGCAGTTTCCTGACAGGGGGAGGAATCCAGTACTTC. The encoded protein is CASSFLTGGGIQYF.

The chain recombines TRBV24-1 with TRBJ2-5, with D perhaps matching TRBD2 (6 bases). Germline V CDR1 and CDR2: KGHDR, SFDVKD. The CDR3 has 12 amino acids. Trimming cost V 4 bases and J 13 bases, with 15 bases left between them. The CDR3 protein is CATSEEGSIRYF. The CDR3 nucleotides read TGTGCCACCAGTGAGGAGGGCTCGATTCGGTACTTC.

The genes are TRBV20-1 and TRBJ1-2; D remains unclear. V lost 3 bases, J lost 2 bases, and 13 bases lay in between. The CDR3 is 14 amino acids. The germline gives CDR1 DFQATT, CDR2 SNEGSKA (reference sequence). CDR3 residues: CSARGTMGNYGYTF. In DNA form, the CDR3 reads TGCAGTGCTAGGGGCACCATGGGAAACTATGGCTACACCTTC.

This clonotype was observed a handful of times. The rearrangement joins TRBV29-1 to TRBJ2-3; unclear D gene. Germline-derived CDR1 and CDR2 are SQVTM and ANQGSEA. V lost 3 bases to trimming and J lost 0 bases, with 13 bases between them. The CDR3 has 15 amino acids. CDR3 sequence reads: CSVESTVSSTDTQYF. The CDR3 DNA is TGCAGCGTTGAGTCTACGGTATCTAGCACAGATACGCAGTATTTT.

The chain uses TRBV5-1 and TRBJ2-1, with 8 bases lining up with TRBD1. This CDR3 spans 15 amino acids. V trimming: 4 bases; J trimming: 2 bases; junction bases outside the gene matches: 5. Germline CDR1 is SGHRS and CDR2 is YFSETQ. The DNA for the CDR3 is TGCGCCAGCAGCGAAGGGACAGGAGCCTACAATGAGCAGTTCTTC. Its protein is CASSEGTGAYNEQFF.

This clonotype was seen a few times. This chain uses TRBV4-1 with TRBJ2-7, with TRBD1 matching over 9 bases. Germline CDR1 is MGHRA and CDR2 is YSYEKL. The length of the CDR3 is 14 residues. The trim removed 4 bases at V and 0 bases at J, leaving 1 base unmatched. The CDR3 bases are TGCGCCAGCAGCCCGACAGGGGGCTCCTACGAGCAGTACTTC. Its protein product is CASSPTGGSYEQYF.

The CDR3 region is CASRIGGAEDTQYF. The CDR3 DNA follows: TGTGCCAGCAGGATCGGGGGGGCCGAAGATACGCAGTATTTT. V and J are TRBV12-3 or TRBV12-4 and TRBJ2-3; TRBD2 matches at 8 bases. CDR3 length: 14 amino acids. J gave up 5 bases and V 6 bases, and 7 bases lay outside the gene matches.

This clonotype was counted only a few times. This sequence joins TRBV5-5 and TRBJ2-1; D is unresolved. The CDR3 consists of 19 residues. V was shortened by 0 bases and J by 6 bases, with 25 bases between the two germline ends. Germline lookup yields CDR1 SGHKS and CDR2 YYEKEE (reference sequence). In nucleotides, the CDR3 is TGTGCCAGCAGCTTGGCCCGGGCCGGGCAACACGGACGAGGCAATGAGCAGTTCTTC. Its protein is CASSLARAGQHGRGNEQFF.

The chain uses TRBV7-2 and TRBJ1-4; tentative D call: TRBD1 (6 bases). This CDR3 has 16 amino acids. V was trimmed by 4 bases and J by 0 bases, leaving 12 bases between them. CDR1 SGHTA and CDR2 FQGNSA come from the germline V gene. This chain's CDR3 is CASSSQGVPTNEKLFF. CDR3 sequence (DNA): TGTGCCAGCAGCTCACAGGGCGTCCCAACTAATGAAAAACTGTTTTTT. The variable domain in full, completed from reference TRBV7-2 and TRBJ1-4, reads GAGVSQSPSNKVTEKGKDVELRCDPISGHTALYWYRQSLGQGLEFLIYFQGNSAPDKSGLPSDRFSAERTGGSVSTLTIQRTQQEDSAVYLCASSSQGVPTNEKLFFGSGTQLSVL.

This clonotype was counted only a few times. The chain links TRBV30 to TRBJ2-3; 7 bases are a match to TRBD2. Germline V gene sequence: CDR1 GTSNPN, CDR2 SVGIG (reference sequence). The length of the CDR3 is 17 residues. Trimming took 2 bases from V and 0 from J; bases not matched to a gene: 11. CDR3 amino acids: CAWSSTLTSRSTDTQYF. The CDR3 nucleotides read TGTGCCTGGAGTTCAACGCTGACTAGCCGAAGCACAGATACGCAGTATTTT.

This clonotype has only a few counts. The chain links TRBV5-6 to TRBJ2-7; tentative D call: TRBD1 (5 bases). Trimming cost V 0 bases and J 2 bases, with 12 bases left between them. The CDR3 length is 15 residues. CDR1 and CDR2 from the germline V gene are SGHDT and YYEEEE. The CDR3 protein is CASSLVGLGAYEQYF. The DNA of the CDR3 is TGTGCCAGCAGCTTGGTCGGGCTAGGGGCCTACGAGCAGTACTTC.

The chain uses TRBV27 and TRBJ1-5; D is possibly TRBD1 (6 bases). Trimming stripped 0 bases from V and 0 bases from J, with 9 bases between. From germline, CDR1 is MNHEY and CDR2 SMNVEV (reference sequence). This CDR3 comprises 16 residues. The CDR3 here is CASSLSGHHSNQPQHF. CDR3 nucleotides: TGTGCCAGCAGTTTATCGGGACACCATAGCAATCAGCCCCAGCATTTT.

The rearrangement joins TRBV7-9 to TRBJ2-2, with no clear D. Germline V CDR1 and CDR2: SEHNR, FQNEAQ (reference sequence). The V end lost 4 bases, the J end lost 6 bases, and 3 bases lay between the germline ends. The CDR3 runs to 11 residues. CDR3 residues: CASSWAGELFF. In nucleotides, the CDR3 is TGTGCCAGCAGCTGGGCCGGGGAGCTGTTTTTT.

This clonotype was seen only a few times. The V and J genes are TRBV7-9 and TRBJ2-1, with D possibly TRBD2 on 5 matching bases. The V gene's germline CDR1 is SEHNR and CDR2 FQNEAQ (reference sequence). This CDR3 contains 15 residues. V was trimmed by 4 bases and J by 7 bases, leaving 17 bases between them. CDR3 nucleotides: TGTGCCAGCAGCTCGGAGGTCCTTTTGTTAAATGAGCAGTTCTTC. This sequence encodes CASSSEVLLLNEQFF.